This T cell receptor beta chain was identified during a study of T cells after yellow fever vaccination. The CDR3 sequence is 12 residues long. Trimming removed 5 bases from V and 3 bases from J, with 4 bases in between. The germline V gene has CDR1 SGHAT and CDR2 FQNNGV. TCRdb re-called the 5' RACE reads through MiXCR, storing one row per CDR3 protein. In the table there are some 150,000 distinct CDR3 sequences, approximately 10% of which are singletons. The sample holds many counts of this clonotype. The genes are TRBV11-2 and TRBJ2-2; D is undetermined. The material sequenced was CD8+ T cells sorted from PBMCs, taken 15 days after the yellow fever booster vaccination. This clonotype was obtained from a man younger than 30 who received the YFV17D yellow fever vaccine. The CDR3 DNA reads TGTGCCAGCAGCACGTACACCGGGGAGCTGTTTTTT. It translates to CASSTYTGELFF.